What follows is one TCR beta chain and its context. Its antigen remains unknown. The V gene's germline CDR1 is SGHTA and CDR2 FQGNSA. The CDR3 spans 13 residues. With 1 base removed from V and 8 bases from J, the gap between germline ends came to 11 bases. The data stem from a study of cytomegalovirus exposure and HLA in healthy donors. Primers for the PCR totalled 60 Vbeta and 13 Jbeta. This table comes from immunoSEQ multiplex PCR, and its TCRdb copy is limited to in-frame clones, with some not included. This sample carries about 170,000 clones, roughly three quarters of them seen once, and the ten largest clones take roughly 13%. Study-wide points: Researchers reported in a later analysis that a missense DCLRE1C variant was tied to TCR beta V- and J-gene trimming. Three chains linked to CMV were shown in vitro to be specific for CMV antigens.

The chain recombines TRBV7-2 with TRBJ1-1, with D possibly matching TRBD1 (5 bases). This TCR derives from a woman between 50 and 59 years old in good health and CMV-seropositive. Input material: PBMCs. The CDR3 nucleotides read TGTGCCAGCAGCTTAGACAGGTTTTCGGAAGCTTTCTTT. Translation: CASSLDRFSEAFF.